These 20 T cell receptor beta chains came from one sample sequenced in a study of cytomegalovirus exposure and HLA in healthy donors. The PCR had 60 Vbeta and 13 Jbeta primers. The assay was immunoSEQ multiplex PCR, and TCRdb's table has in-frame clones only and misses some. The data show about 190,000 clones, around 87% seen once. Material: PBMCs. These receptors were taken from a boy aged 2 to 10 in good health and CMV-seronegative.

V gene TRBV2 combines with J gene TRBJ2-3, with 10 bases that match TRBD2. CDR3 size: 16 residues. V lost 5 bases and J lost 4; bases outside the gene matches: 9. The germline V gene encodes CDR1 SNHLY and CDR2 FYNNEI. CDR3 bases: TGTGCCAGCAGTTTCCTAGCGGGAGCGAGGGCAGATACGCAGTATTTT. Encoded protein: CASSFLAGARADTQYF. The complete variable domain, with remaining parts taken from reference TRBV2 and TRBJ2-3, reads EPEVTQTPSHQVTQMGQEVILRCVPISNHLYFYWYRQILGQKVEFLVSFYNNEISEKSEIFDDQFSVERPDGSNFTLKIRSTKLEDSAMYFCASSFLAGARADTQYFGPGTRLTVL.

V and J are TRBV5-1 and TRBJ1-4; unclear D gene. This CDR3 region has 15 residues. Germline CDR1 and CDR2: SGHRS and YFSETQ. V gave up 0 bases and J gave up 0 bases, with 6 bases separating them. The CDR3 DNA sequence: TGCGCCAGCAGCTTGGCCGCGGCAACTAATGAAAAACTGTTTTTT. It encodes CASSLAAATNEKLFF.

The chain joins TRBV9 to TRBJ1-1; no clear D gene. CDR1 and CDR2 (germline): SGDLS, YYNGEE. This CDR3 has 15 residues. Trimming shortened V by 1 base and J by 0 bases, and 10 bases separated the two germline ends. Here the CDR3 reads CASSVSDGLNTEAFF. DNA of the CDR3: TGTGCCAGCAGCGTATCAGACGGGTTGAACACTGAAGCTTTCTTT. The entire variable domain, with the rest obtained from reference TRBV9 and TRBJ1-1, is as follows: DSGVTQTPKHLITATGQRVTLRCSPRSGDLSVYWYQQSLDQGLQFLIQYYNGEERAKGNILERFSAQQFPDLHSELNLSSLELGDSALYFCASSVSDGLNTEAFFGQGTRLTVV.

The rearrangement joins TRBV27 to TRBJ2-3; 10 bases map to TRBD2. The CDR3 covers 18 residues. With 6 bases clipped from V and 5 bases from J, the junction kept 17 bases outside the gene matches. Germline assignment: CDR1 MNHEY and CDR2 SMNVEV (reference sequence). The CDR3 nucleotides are TGTGCCAGCAGACCCACCAGCGGGGGGGAGTCGGGGGGAGATACGCAGTATTTT. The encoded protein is CASRPTSGGESGGDTQYF.

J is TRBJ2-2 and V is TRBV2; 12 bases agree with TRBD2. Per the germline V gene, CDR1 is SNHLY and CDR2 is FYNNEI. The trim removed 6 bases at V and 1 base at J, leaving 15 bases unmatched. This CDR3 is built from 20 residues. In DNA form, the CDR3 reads TGTGCCAGCAGCTTTACCGGGACAGAGGGACTAGCGGGGAACACCGGGGAGCTGTTTTTT. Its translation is CASSFTGTEGLAGNTGELFF.

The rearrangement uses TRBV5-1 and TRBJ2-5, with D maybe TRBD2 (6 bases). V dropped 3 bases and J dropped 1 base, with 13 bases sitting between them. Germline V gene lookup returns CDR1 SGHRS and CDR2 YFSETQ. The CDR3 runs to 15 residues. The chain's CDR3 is CASSSAGGLQETQYF. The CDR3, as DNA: TGCGCCAGCAGCTCCGCCGGGGGACTCCAAGAGACCCAGTACTTC.

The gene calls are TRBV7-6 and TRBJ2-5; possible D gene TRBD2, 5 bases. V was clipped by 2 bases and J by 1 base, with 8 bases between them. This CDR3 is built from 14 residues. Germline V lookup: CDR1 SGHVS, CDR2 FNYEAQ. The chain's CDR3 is CASSLRRGQETQYF. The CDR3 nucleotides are TGTGCCAGCAGCTTACGTCGGGGCCAAGAGACCCAGTACTTC.

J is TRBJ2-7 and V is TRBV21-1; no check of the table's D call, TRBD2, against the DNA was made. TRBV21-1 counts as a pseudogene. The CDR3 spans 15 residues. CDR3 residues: CASRGGTSGKYEQYF. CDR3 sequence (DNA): TGTGCCAGCAGGGGGGGGACTAGCGGGAAATACGAGCAGTACTTC.

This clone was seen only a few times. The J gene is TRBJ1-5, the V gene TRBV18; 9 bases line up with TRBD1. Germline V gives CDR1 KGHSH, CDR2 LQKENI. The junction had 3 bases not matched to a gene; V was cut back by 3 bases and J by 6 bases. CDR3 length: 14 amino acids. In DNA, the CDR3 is TGTGCCAGCTCACCGCTGACAGGGGGTCAGCCCCAGCATTTT. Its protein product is CASSPLTGGQPQHF.

CDR3 amino acids: CASSPLAGAYEQYF. The DNA of the CDR3 is TGTGCCAGCAGCCCACTAGCGGGGGCCTACGAGCAGTACTTC. J is TRBJ2-7 and V is TRBV28, with 11 bases lining up with TRBD2. Trimming cost V 6 bases and J 2 bases; bases outside gene matches: 3. Germline V gene lookup returns CDR1 MDHEN and CDR2 SYDVKM. The CDR3 has 14 residues.

The CDR3 spells CASSVGTGDSPLHF. For the CDR3, the DNA is TGTGCCAGCAGCGTAGGGACAGGGGATTCACCCCTCCACTTT. The V call is TRBV9, the J call TRBJ1-6; 9 bases map to TRBD1. The CDR3 is 14 residues long. Unmatched junction bases numbered 0, after V lost 0 bases and J lost 8 bases. Germline CDR1 SGDLS, CDR2 YYNGEE.

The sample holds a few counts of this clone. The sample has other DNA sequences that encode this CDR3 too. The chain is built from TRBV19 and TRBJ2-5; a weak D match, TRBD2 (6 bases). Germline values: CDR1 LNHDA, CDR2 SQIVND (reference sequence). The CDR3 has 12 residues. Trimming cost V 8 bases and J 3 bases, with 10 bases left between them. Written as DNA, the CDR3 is TGTGCCAGTCGGGGGAGCGAAGAGACCCAGTACTTC. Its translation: CASRGSEETQYF.

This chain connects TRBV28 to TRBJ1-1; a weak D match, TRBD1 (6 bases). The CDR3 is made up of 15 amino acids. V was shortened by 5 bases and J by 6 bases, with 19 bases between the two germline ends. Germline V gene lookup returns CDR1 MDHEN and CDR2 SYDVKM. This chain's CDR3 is CASSGTGLGKSEAFF. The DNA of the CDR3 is TGTGCCAGCAGTGGAACAGGGTTAGGGAAGTCTGAAGCTTTCTTT.

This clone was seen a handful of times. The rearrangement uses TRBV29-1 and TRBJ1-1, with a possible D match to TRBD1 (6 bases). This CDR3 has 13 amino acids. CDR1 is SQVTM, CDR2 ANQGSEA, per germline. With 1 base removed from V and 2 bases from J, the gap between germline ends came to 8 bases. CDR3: CSVEVRGNTEAFF. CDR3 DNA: TGCAGCGTTGAAGTCAGGGGTAACACTGAAGCTTTCTTT.

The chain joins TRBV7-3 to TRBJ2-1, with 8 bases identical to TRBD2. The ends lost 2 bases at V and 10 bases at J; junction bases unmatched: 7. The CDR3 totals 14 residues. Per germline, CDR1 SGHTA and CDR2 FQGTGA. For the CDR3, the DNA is TGTGCCAGCAGCTTATTCGCGGGAGGACAAGAGCAGTTCTTC. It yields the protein CASSLFAGGQEQFF. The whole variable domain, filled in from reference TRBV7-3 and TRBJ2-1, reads GAGVSQTPSNKVTEKGKYVELRCDPISGHTALYWYRQSLGQGPEFLIYFQGTGAADDSGLPNDRFFAVRPEGSVSTLKIQRTERGDSAVYLCASSLFAGGQEQFFGPGTRLTVL.

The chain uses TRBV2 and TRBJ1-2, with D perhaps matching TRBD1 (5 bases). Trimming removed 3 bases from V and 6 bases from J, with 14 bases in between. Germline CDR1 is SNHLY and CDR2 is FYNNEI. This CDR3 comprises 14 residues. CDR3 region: CASSEDTGLDGYTF. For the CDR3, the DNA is TGTGCCAGCAGTGAGGACACAGGTTTGGATGGCTACACCTTC.

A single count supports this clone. Here the CDR3 reads CACDPGLDNDEQFF. The CDR3 coding sequence is TGTGCCTGCGATCCTGGACTAGATAACGATGAGCAGTTCTTC. The rearrangement uses TRBV30 and TRBJ2-1, with TRBD2 identical over 7 bases. After removal of 6 bases from V and 8 bases from J, the junction contained 13 bases not matched to a gene. The CDR3 is made up of 14 amino acids. Germline-derived CDR1 and CDR2 are GTSNPN and SVGIG (reference sequence).

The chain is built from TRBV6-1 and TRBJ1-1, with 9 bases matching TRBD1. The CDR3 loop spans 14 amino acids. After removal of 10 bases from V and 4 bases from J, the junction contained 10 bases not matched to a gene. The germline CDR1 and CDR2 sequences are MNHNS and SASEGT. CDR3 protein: CATAGTGRSTEAFF. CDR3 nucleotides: TGTGCCACTGCCGGGACAGGGAGATCCACTGAAGCTTTCTTT.

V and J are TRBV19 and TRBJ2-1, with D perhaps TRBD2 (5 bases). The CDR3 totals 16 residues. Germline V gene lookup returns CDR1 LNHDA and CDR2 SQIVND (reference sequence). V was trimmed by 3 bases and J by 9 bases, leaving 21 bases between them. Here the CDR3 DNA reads TGTGCCAGTAGTATCGACCTAGAGTCGGGGTTCACTGAGCAGTTCTTC. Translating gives CASSIDLESGFTEQFF.

This CDR3 reads CASSDQATNEKLFF. The CDR3, as DNA: TGTGCCAGCAGTGACCAGGCAACTAATGAAAAACTGTTTTTT. The rearrangement uses TRBV28 and TRBJ1-4; D gene uncertain. V was clipped by 5 bases and J by 0 bases, with 7 bases between them. Germline values: CDR1 MDHEN, CDR2 SYDVKM. The CDR3 length is 14 residues.